Included here is one T cell receptor (beta chain) sequence, with context. Its antigen is unknown. The sample belongs to a study of immune cell composition in non-small cell lung cancer. Measured with immunoSEQ multiplex PCR; TCRdb has only the in-frame clones, and not every one. The sample shows some 16,000 clones, 70% to 85% of them seen only once. This CDR3 comprises 14 residues. Germline V gives CDR1 MDHEN, CDR2 SYDVKM. The germline V and J ends were trimmed by 3 bases and 6 bases, with 13 bases remaining between them. Study-level points and caveats: Overall clonality, unlike maximal tumour-associated clone frequency, did not predict TIL reactivity. Tumour TCR-beta clonality was not significantly tied to smoking pack-years.

Normal lung was taken at the farthest possible site, at least 3 cm from tumour. This sample also belongs to another study, concerning CD4 T cells in lung cancer. As reported in that work: Patients' blood was tested for T-cell responses to mutation-encoded neoepitopes.

The sequenced sample consisted of non-adjacent lung tissue. This clonotype was obtained from a human donor with non-small cell lung cancer. This chain connects TRBV28 to TRBJ2-3, with unresolved D. CDR3 sequence: CASSLGSIGDTQYF. The CDR3 coding sequence is TGTGCCAGCAGTTTGGGTTCAATTGGGGATACGCAGTATTTT.